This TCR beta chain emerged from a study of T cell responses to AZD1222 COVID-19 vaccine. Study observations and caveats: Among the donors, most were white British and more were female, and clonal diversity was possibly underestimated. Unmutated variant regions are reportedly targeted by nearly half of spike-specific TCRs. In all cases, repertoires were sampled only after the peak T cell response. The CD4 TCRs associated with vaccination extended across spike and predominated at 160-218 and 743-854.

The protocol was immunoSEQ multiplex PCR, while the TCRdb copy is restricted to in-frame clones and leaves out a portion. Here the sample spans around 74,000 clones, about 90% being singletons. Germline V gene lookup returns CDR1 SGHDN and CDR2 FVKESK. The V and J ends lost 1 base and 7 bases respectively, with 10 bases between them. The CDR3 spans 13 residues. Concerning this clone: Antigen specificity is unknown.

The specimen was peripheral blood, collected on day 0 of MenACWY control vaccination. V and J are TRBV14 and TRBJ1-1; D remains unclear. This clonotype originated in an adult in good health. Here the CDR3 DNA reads TGTGCCAGCAGCCAAGTGGGTCCGGGTGAAGCTTTCTTT. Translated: CASSQVGPGEAFF.